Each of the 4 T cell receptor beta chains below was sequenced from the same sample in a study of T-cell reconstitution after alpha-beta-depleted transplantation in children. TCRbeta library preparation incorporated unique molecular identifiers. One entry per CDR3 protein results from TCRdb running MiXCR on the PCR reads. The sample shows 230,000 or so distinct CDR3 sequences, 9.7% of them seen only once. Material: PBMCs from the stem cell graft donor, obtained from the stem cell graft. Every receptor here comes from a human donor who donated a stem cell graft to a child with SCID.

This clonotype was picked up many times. CDR3 bases: TGCGCCAGCAGCTTGGCGGTTCCGGCGGAGACCCAGTACTTC. Its translation is CASSLAVPAETQYF. The chain recombines TRBV5-1 with TRBJ2-5; D is unclear. The germline V gene encodes CDR1 SGHRS and CDR2 YFSETQ. V dropped 0 bases and J dropped 5 bases, with 11 bases sitting between them. The CDR3 length is 14 residues.

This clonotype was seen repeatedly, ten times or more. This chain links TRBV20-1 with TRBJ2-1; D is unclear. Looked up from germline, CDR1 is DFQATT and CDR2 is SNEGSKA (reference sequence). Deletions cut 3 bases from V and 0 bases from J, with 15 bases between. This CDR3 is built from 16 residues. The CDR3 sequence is CSASRAAPISYNEQFF. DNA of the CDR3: TGCAGTGCTAGCCGGGCAGCCCCTATCTCCTACAATGAGCAGTTCTTC.

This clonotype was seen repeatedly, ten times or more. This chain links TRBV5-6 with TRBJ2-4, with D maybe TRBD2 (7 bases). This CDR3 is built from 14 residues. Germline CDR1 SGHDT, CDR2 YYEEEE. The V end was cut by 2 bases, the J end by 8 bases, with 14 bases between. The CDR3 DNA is TGTGCCAGCAGCTTCGCGGGGGCCCCTGACATTCAGTACTTC. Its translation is CASSFAGAPDIQYF. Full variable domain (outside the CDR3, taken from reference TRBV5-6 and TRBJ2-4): DAGVTQSPTHLIKTRGQQVTLRCSPKSGHDTVSWYQQALGQGPQFIFQYYEEEERQRGNFPDRFSGHQFPNYSSELNVNALLLGDSALYLCASSFAGAPDIQYFGAGTRLSVL.

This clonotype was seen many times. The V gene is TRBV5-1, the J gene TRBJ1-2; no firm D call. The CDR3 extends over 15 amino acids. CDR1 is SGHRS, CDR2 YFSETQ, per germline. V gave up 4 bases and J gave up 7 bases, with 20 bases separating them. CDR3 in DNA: TGCGCCAGCAGCAGGAGTGCGTTGGAAGACGGTGGCTACACCTTC. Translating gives CASSRSALEDGGYTF. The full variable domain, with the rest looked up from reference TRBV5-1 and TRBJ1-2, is KAGVTQTPRYLIKTRGQQVTLSCSPISGHRSVSWYQQTPGQGLQFLFEYFSETQRNKGNFPGRFSGRQFSNSRSEMNVSTLELGDSALYLCASSRSALEDGGYTFGSGTRLTVV.